These T cell receptor beta chains were read from a single sample in a study of T cell repertoires in cytomegalovirus infection. Using its own MiXCR run on the reads, TCRdb lists one record per CDR3 protein. The sample lists around 260,000 distinct CDR3 sequences, roughly 23% occurring once. Sequencing was performed on PBMCs. The origin of the receptors is a human donor in good health (CMV status not recorded). Some clones in this sample may be carry-over from other donors' samples. Both conserved end residues are part of each CDR3. The D gene is left open where the match is weak. Size is omitted from some rows. Given values are once, few, many or a class for expanded clones.

d_call	v_call	clone_size	j_call	cdr3_aa	cdr3_nt
TRBD2	TRBV6-2/TRBV6-3	-	TRBJ2-1	CAAKTSGRVNEQFF	TGTGCCGCGAAGACTAGCGGGAGAGTCAATGAGCAGTTCTTC
-	TRBV4-1	-	TRBJ2-5	CASSQDVESQETQYF	TGTGCCAGCAGCCAAGACGTCGAATCCCAAGAGACCCAGTACTTC
-	TRBV27	once	TRBJ2-2	CASSFHTGELFF	TGTGCCAGCAGTTTCCACACCGGGGAGCTGTTTTTT
-	TRBV7-9	many	TRBJ1-5	CASSEGSGSNQPQHF	TGTGCCAGCAGCGAGGGGTCGGGGAGCAATCAGCCCCAGCATTTT
-	TRBV2	-	TRBJ1-4	CASSVPWLNEKLFF	TGTGCCAGCAGCGTTCCCTGGTTGAATGAAAAACTGTTTTTT
-	TRBV20-1	once	TRBJ2-1	CSARDLRPSVDEQFF	TGCAGTGCTAGAGATCTCAGGCCATCAGTGGATGAGCAGTTCTTC
-	TRBV12-3/TRBV12-4	-	TRBJ1-1	CASSLRVYTEAFF	TGTGCCAGCAGTTTAAGGGTTTACACTGAAGCTTTCTTT
-	TRBV7-7	many	TRBJ2-5	CASSLVPGEETQYF	TGTGCTAGCAGCTTAGTGCCAGGGGAAGAGACCCAGTACTTC
-	TRBV28	-	TRBJ2-7	CASSSSGTKYEQYF	TGTGCCAGCAGTTCCTCCGGGACAAAGTACGAGCAGTACTTC
TRBD1	TRBV7-9	many	TRBJ2-3	CASSLRQGAGTDTQYF	TGTGCCAGCAGCTTACGGCAGGGGGCTGGTACAGATACGCAGTATTTT
-	TRBV6-1	many	TRBJ1-3	CASSSGLRNTIYF	TGTGCCAGCAGTTCAGGGCTCCGAAACACCATATATTTT
TRBD2	TRBV6-2/TRBV6-3	-	TRBJ2-3	CASTKGLAGVGDTQYF	TGTGCCAGCACCAAGGGACTAGCGGGAGTGGGAGATACGCAGTATTTT
-	TRBV24-1	few	TRBJ2-5	CATSDFGDPVTQYF	TGTGCCACCAGTGATTTTGGGGATCCCGTGACCCAGTACTTC
-	TRBV20-1	few	TRBJ2-2	CSAPAGQKATGELFF	TGCAGTGCCCCGGCAGGGCAAAAGGCCACCGGGGAGCTGTTTTTT
TRBD1	TRBV12-3/TRBV12-4	many	TRBJ1-2	CASTPTGSYGYTF	TGTGCCAGCACCCCGACAGGGTCCTATGGCTACACCTTC
-	TRBV7-2	many	TRBJ2-2	CASSGDTGGGSGELFF	TGTGCCAGCAGCGGAGACACGGGCGGTGGGTCCGGGGAGCTGTTTTTT
-	TRBV7-2	few	TRBJ2-3	CASSFLSTYTQYF	TGTGCCAGCAGCTTCCTATCCACCTATACGCAGTATTTT
-	TRBV28	few	TRBJ2-7	CASSLQGPTAYEQYF	TGTGCCAGCAGCCTACAGGGCCCTACTGCCTACGAGCAGTACTTC
-	TRBV20-1	few	TRBJ1-4	CSAGGGILGEKLFF	TGCAGTGCTGGGGGCGGCATCTTGGGTGAAAAACTGTTTTTT
-	TRBV5-1	few	TRBJ2-7	CASSSTGTHNEQYF	TGCGCCAGCAGCTCGACCGGGACACACAACGAGCAGTACTTC
-	TRBV24-1	-	TRBJ2-5	CATSVPGTGQETQYF	TGTGCCACCAGTGTCCCCGGGACTGGCCAAGAGACCCAGTACTTC
TRBD2	TRBV6-2/TRBV6-3	few	TRBJ2-7	CASMAGVRTGEQYF	TGTGCCAGCATGGCGGGAGTTCGGACGGGAGAGCAGTACTTC
-	TRBV28	once	TRBJ2-5	CASTSQGGSETQYF	TGTGCCAGCACCTCCCAGGGAGGATCTGAGACCCAGTACTTC
TRBD2	TRBV7-6	-	TRBJ2-5	CASSPATSGRYQETQYF	TGTGCCAGCAGCCCGGCGACTAGCGGGAGGTACCAAGAGACCCAGTACTTC
TRBD1	TRBV11-2	many	TRBJ1-1	CASSLDRGQGANTEAFF	TGTGCCAGCAGCTTAGATCGTGGACAGGGAGCGAACACTGAAGCTTTCTTT
TRBD2	TRBV12-3/TRBV12-4	few	TRBJ2-1	CASSLPSGRNYNEQFF	TGTGCCAGCAGTCTACCTAGCGGGAGGAACTACAATGAGCAGTTCTTC
TRBD2	TRBV20-1	few	TRBJ2-1	CSASRSGGYNEQFF	TGCAGTGCTAGTCGTAGCGGGGGCTACAATGAGCAGTTCTTC
TRBD2	TRBV7-2	-	TRBJ2-3	CASSLGLAGGRHTQYF	TGTGCCAGCAGCTTAGGACTAGCGGGGGGCAGACATACGCAGTATTTT
TRBD1	TRBV7-9	-	TRBJ2-3	CASSTGGASTDTQYF	TGTGCCAGCAGTACAGGGGGTGCTAGCACAGATACGCAGTATTTT
-	TRBV5-4	-	TRBJ2-1	CASSLARAGWNEQFF	TGTGCCAGCAGCTTGGCCAGGGCAGGATGGAATGAGCAGTTCTTC
TRBD1	TRBV6-6	few	TRBJ1-6	CASSYSRTGDSPLHF	TGTGCCAGCAGTTACTCCCGGACAGGGGATTCACCCCTCCACTTT
-	TRBV19	few	TRBJ2-1	CASSIEGTINNEQFF	TGTGCCAGTAGTATTGAAGGGACCATTAACAATGAGCAGTTCTTC
-	TRBV7-2	few	TRBJ2-1	CASSTGSPEQFF	TGTGCCAGCAGTACAGGGTCGCCTGAGCAGTTCTTC
TRBD2	TRBV3-1	few	TRBJ2-3	CASSGGFSTDTQYF	TGTGCCAGCTCCGGGGGGTTCAGCACAGATACGCAGTATTTT
TRBD2	TRBV7-2	many	TRBJ2-7	CASSLGLADYEQYF	TGTGCCAGCAGCCTGGGACTAGCCGACTACGAGCAGTACTTC
-	TRBV7-2	many	TRBJ2-7	CASSLDHYEQYF	TGTGCCAGCAGCCTCGATCATTACGAGCAGTACTTC
TRBD1	TRBV5-6	many	TRBJ2-2	CASSSAGRGLNTGELFF	TGTGCCAGCAGCTCGGCGGGCAGGGGGCTTAACACCGGGGAGCTGTTTTTT
TRBD2	TRBV2	few	TRBJ2-1	CASKGLAGGQSSYNEQFF	TGTGCCAGCAAGGGACTAGCGGGGGGCCAAAGCTCCTACAATGAGCAGTTCTTC
-	TRBV24-1	-	TRBJ2-3	CATKGSDSSTDTQYF	TGTGCCACCAAGGGTTCCGACAGCAGCACAGATACGCAGTATTTT
-	TRBV20-1	-	TRBJ1-2	CSAPRPRGNYGYTF	TGCAGTGCTCCCCGACCCCGGGGGAACTATGGCTACACCTTC
TRBD1	TRBV28	-	TRBJ2-1	CASSWDRAGSNEQFF	TGTGCCAGCAGCTGGGACAGGGCGGGCTCCAATGAGCAGTTCTTC
-	TRBV7-4	once	TRBJ2-5	CASSHPGAKGQTQYF	TGTGCCAGCAGCCATCCCGGGGCCAAGGGGCAGACCCAGTACTTC
-	TRBV12-3/TRBV12-4	-	TRBJ1-2	CALGPYGYTF	TGTGCCCTAGGGCCCTATGGCTACACCTTC
-	TRBV12-3/TRBV12-4	many	TRBJ1-4	CASSWRTTGEKLFF	TGTGCCAGCAGTTGGCGGACAACCGGTGAAAAACTGTTTTTT